This passage covers 3 T cell receptor beta chains from one sample sequenced in a study of regulatory T cells in long-lasting Graves disease. Building of the TCR beta libraries involved iRepertoire HTBI primers and Arm-PCR of CDR3 regions. TCRdb processed the multiplex PCR reads anew with MiXCR; each CDR3 protein has one entry. This table has about half a million distinct CDR3 sequences, about 11% appearing once. Time point denoted: newly diagnosed GD, antithyroid drugs for less than 3 months. Extracted PBMC RNA gave rise to the TCR library. The sample also formed part of further work on T cells in Graves' hyperthyroidism and ophthalmopathy.

The sequencing here drew on peripheral blood mononuclear cells (PBMCs), taken at new diagnosis, from a patient treated with antithyroid drugs. The receptors originated from a woman aged 25 to 45 with Graves disease.

This chain links TRBV25-1 with TRBJ2-1, with no clear D. From germline, CDR1 is MGHDK and CDR2 SYGVNS. The CDR3 totals 14 residues. V was clipped by 0 bases and J by 1 base, with 4 bases between them. The CDR3, as DNA: TGTGCCAGCAGTGAATATACATCCTACAATGAGCAGTTCTTC. Translating gives CASSEYTSYNEQFF.

This clonotype has ten or more counts. The rearrangement uses TRBV28 and TRBJ2-3, with a weak D call TRBD2 (5 bases). V was cut by 7 bases and J by 1 base, with 12 bases left in between. The germline V gene has CDR1 MDHEN and CDR2 SYDVKM. The CDR3 runs to 14 residues. The CDR3 region is CASINGGGTDTQYF. The CDR3 nucleotides read TGTGCCAGCATCAACGGAGGCGGCACAGATACGCAGTATTTT.

This clonotype was found a few times. The CDR3 loop reads CSARDQGRRYGYTF. CDR3 sequence (DNA): TGCAGTGCTAGAGATCAAGGTCGGCGCTATGGCTACACCTTC. The V call is TRBV20-1, the J call TRBJ1-2; no reliable D call. CDR1 DFQATT and CDR2 SNEGSKA come from the germline V gene (reference sequence). The CDR3 loop spans 14 amino acids. Deletions cut 0 bases from V and 4 bases from J, with 12 bases between.